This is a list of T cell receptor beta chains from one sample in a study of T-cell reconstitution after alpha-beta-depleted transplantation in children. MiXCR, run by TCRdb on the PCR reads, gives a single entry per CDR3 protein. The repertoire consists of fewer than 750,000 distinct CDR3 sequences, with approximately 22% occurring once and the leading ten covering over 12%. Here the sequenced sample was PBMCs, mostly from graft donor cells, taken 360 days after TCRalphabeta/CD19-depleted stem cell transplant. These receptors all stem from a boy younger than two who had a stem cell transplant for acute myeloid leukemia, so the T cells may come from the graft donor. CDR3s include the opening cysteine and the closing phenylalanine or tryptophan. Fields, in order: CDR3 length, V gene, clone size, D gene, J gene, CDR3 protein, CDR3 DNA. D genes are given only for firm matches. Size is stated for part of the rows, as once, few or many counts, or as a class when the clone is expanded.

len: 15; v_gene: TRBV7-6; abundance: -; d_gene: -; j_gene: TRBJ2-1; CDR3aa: CASSLSQGRRNEQFF; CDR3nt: TGTGCCAGCAGCTTAAGCCAGGGTCGCAGAAATGAGCAGTTCTTC
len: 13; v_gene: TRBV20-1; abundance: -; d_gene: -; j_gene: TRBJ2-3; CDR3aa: CSASHSGTDTQYF; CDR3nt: TGCAGTGCTAGCCATTCGGGCACAGATACGCAGTATTTT
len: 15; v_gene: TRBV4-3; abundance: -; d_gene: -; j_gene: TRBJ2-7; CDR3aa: CASSPGTLSSYEQYF; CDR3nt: TGCGCCAGCAGCCCTGGGACTTTGAGCTCCTACGAGCAGTACTTC
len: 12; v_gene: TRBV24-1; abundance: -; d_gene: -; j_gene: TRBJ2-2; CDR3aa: CATSEAPGELFF; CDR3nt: TGTGCCACTTCAGAGGCGCCCGGGGAGCTGTTTTTT
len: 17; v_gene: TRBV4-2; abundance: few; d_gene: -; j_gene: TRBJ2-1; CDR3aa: CASSQDQRGSSYNEQFF; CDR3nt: TGTGCCAGCAGCCAAGATCAGAGGGGCTCCTCCTACAATGAGCAGTTCTTC
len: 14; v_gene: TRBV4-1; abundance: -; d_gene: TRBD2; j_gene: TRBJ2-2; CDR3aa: CASSQVAGTGELFF; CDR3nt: TGCGCCAGCAGCCAAGTAGCGGGCACCGGGGAGCTGTTTTTT
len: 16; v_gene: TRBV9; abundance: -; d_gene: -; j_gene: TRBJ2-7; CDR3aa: CASSVAVGGVRDEQYF; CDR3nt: TGTGCCAGCAGCGTAGCTGTGGGGGGAGTTCGGGACGAGCAGTACTTC
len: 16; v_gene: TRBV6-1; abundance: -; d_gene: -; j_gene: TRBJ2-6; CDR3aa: CASRPRGFSGANVLTF; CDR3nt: TGTGCCAGCAGGCCCAGGGGTTTCTCTGGGGCCAACGTCCTGACTTTC
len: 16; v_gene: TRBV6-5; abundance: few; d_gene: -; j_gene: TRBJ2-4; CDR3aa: CASSLSGRGAKNIQYF; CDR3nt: TGTGCCAGCAGTCTCTCGGGCCGGGGAGCCAAAAACATTCAGTACTTC
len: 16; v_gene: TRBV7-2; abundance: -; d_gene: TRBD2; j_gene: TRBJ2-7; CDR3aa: CASSLPSGGLSYEQYF; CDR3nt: TGTGCCAGCAGCTTACCTAGCGGGGGCCTCTCCTACGAGCAGTACTTC
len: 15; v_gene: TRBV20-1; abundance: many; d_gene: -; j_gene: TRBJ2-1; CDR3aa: CSAPSAGKGRNEQFF; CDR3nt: TGCAGTGCTCCTTCGGCAGGGAAGGGGCGGAATGAGCAGTTCTTC
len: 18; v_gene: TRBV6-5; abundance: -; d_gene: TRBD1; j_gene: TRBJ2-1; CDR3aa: CASSYSSLDRGNIGEQFF; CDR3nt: TGTGCCAGCAGTTACTCGAGCCTGGACAGGGGTAACATCGGTGAGCAGTTCTTC
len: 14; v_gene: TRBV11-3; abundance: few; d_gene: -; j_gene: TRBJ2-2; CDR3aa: CASSLGTRGGELFF; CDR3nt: TGTGCCAGCAGCTTAGGGACCCGCGGCGGGGAGCTGTTTTTT
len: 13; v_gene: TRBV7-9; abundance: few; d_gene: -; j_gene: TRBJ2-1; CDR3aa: CASSAHLDNEQFF; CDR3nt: TGTGCCAGCAGCGCCCATCTAGACAATGAGCAGTTCTTC
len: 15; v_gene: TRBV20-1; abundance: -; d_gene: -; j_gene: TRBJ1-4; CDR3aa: CSARDYQGGGEKLFF; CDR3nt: TGCAGTGCTAGAGATTACCAGGGCGGTGGTGAAAAACTGTTTTTT
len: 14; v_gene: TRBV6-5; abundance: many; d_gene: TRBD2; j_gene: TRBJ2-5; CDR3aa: CASSPRSGQETQYF; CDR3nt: TGTGCCAGCAGTCCCCGTAGCGGGCAAGAGACCCAGTACTTC
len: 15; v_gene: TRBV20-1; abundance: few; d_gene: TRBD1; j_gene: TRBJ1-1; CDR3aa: CSARLRDSYSTEAFF; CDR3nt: TGCAGTGCTAGACTACGGGACAGCTATAGCACTGAAGCTTTCTTT
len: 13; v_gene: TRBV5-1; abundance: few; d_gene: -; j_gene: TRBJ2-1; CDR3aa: CASSLGQADEQFF; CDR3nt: TGCGCCAGCAGCTTGGGACAGGCCGATGAGCAGTTCTTC
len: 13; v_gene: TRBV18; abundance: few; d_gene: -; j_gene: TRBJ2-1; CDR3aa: CASSPQVYNEQFF; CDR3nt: TGTGCCAGCTCACCACAGGTCTACAATGAGCAGTTCTTC
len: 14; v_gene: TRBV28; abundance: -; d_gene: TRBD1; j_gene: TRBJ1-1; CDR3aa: CASSPLIRGGEAFF; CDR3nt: TGTGCCAGCAGTCCACTCATCAGGGGGGGAGAAGCTTTCTTT
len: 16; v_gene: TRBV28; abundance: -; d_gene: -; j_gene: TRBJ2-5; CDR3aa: CASSFGIGGAFETQYF; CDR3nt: TGTGCCAGCAGTTTCGGTATTGGGGGGGCGTTTGAGACCCAGTACTTC
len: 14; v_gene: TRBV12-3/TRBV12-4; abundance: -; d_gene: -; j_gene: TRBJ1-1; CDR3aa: CASSLAEGQTEAFF; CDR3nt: TGTGCCAGCAGTTTAGCGGAAGGTCAGACTGAAGCTTTCTTT
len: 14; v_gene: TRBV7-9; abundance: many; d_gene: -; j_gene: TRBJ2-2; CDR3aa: CASSQSRNTGELFF; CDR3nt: TGTGCCAGCAGCCAAAGTCGGAACACCGGGGAGCTGTTTTTT
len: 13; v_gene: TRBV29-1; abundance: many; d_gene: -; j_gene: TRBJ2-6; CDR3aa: CSAISSGANVLTF; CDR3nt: TGCAGCGCGATCTCTTCTGGGGCCAACGTCCTGACTTTC
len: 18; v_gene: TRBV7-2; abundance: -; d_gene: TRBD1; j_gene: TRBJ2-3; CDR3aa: CASSFSGTGGFSTDTQYF; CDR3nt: TGTGCCAGCAGCTTCTCCGGGACAGGGGGGTTTAGCACAGATACGCAGTATTTT